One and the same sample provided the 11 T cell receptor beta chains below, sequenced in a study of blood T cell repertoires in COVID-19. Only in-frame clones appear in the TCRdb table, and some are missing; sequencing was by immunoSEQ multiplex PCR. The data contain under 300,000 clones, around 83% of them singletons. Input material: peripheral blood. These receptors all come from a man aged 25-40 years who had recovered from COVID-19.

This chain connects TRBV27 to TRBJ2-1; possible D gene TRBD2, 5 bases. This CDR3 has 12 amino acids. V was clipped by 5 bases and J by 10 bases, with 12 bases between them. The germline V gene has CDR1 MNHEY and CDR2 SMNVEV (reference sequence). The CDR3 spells CASSPPSGEQFF. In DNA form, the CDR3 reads TGTGCCAGCAGTCCCCCTTCGGGAGAGCAGTTCTTC.

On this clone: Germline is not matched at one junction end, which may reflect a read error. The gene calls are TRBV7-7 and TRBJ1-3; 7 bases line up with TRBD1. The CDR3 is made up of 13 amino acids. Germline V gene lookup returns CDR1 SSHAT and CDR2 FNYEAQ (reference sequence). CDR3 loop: CASSLGTEPPLDF. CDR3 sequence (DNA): TGTGCCAGCAGCCTCGGGACAGAACCTCCTCTGGATTTT.

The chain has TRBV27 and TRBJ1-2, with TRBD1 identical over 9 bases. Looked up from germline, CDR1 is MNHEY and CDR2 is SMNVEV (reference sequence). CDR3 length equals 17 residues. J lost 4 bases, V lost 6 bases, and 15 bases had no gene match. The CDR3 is CASSGGTGKLIGYGYTF. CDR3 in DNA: TGTGCCAGCAGCGGAGGGACAGGGAAGTTAATAGGCTATGGCTACACCTTC.

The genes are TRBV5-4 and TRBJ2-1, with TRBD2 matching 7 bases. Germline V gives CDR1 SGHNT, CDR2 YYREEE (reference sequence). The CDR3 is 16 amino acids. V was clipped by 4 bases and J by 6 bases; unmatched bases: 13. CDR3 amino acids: CASSALSGRRGNEQFF. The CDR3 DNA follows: TGTGCCAGCAGCGCCTTGTCCGGGAGGAGGGGCAATGAGCAGTTCTTC.

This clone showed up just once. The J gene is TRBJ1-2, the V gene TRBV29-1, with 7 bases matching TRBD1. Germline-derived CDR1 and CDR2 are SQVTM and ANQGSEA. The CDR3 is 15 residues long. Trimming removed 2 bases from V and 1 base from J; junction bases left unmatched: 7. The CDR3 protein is CSVERQGRDNYGYTF. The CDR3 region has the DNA TGCAGCGTTGAACGACAGGGTCGGGATAACTATGGCTACACCTTC.

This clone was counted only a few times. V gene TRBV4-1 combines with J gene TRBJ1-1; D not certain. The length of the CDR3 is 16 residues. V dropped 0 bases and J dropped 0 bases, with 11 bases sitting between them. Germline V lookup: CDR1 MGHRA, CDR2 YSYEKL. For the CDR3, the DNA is TGCGCCAGCAGCCAAGATTATGACATGTTGAACACTGAAGCTTTCTTT. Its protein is CASSQDYDMLNTEAFF.

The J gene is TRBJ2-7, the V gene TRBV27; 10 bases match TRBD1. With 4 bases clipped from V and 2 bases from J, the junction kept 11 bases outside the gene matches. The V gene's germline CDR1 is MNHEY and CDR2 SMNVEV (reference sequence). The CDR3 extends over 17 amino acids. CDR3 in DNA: TGTGCCAGCAGTTCCCGAACCCCGGGACAGGGGCCCTACGAGCAGTACTTC. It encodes CASSSRTPGQGPYEQYF.

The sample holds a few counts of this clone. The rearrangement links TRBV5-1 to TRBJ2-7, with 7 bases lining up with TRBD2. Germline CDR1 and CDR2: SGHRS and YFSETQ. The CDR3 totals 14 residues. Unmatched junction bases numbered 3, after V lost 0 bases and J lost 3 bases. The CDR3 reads CASSLGGSLYEQYF. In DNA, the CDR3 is TGCGCCAGCAGCTTGGGCGGGAGCCTCTACGAGCAGTACTTC. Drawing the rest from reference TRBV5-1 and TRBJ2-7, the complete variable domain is KAGVTQTPRYLIKTRGQQVTLSCSPISGHRSVSWYQQTPGQGLQFLFEYFSETQRNKGNFPGRFSGRQFSNSRSEMNVSTLELGDSALYLCASSLGGSLYEQYFGPGTRLTVT.

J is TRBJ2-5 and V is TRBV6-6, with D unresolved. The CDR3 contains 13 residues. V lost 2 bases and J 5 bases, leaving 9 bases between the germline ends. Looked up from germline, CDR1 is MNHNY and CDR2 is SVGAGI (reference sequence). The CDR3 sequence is CASSYPLEETQYF. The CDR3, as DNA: TGTGCCAGCAGTTACCCCCTAGAGGAGACCCAGTACTTC.

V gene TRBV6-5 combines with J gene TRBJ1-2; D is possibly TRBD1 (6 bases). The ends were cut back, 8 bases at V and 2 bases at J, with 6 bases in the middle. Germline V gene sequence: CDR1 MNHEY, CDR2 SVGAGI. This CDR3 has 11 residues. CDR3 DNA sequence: TGTGCCAGCGGACAGAACTATGGCTACACCTTC. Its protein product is CASGQNYGYTF.

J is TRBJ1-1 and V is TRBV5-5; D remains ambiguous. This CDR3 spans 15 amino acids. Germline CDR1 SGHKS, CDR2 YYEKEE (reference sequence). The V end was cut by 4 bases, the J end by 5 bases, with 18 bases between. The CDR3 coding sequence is TGTGCCAGCAGCCCGGGAGACTCCCTGCGGACTGAAGCTTTCTTT. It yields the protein CASSPGDSLRTEAFF.